The entry that follows covers one T cell receptor (beta chain) sequence. This entry is derived from a study of T cell changes during pregnancy in multiple sclerosis. The protocol was immunoSEQ multiplex PCR, while the TCRdb copy is restricted to in-frame clones and leaves out a portion. The sample yields some 87,000 clones, approximately 90% seen once. The CDR3 consists of 16 residues. Trimming took 0 bases from V and 0 from J, leaving 10 bases between them. Germline CDR1 reads SGHAT; CDR2 reads FQNNGV. The gene calls are TRBV11-2 and TRBJ2-3, with D possibly matching TRBD2 (5 bases). This sample comprised CD4+ T cells from peripheral blood mononuclear cells, obtained before pregnancy. The receptor was isolated from a female donor with multiple sclerosis, enrolled in a pregnancy study. CDR3 loop: CASSLEGRPSTDTQYF. The CDR3 DNA reads as TGTGCCAGCAGCTTAGAAGGGAGACCTAGCACAGATACGCAGTATTTT. Drawing the rest from reference TRBV11-2 and TRBJ2-3, the complete variable domain is EAGVAQSPRYKIIEKRQSVAFWCNPISGHATLYWYQQILGQGPKLLIQFQNNGVVDDSQLPKDRFSAERLKGVDSTLKIQPAKLEDSAVYLCASSLEGRPSTDTQYFGPGTRLTVL.